A single sample is the source of the 27 T cell receptor beta chains below, sequenced in a study of blood T cell repertoires in COVID-19. Profiling relied on immunoSEQ multiplex PCR, and the TCRdb table lists in-frame clones only, not all of them. This table has 15,000 to 20,000 clones, around 77% appearing once. The source material was peripheral blood. These receptors were taken from a man in his sixties or seventies with COVID-19, enrolled during active disease.

This CDR3 is CASSRAYQDEQYF. CDR3 nucleotides: TGTGCCAGCTCCAGAGCCTACCAGGACGAGCAGTACTTC. The genes are TRBV9 and TRBJ2-7; D call uncertain. Trimming cost V 7 bases and J 5 bases, with 16 bases left between them. The germline V gene encodes CDR1 SGDLS and CDR2 YYNGEE. The CDR3 runs 13 residues. Variable domain in full (rest from reference TRBV9 and TRBJ2-7): DSGVTQTPKHLITATGQRVTLRCSPRSGDLSVYWYQQSLDQGLQFLIQYYNGEERAKGNILERFSAQQFPDLHSELNLSSLELGDSALYFCASSRAYQDEQYFGPGTRLTVT.

The chain is built from TRBV3-1 (or the pseudogene TRBV3-2) and TRBJ1-5; TRBD1 aligns across 8 bases. With 2 bases clipped from V and 6 bases from J, the junction kept 3 bases outside the gene matches. This CDR3 has 14 amino acids. Germline CDR1 and CDR2: LGHDT and YNNKEL (reference sequence). This chain's CDR3 is CASSQTGGSQPQHF. The CDR3 coding sequence is TGTGCCAGCAGCCAAACAGGGGGAAGTCAGCCCCAGCATTTT.

The chain uses TRBV5-1 and TRBJ2-7, with D uncertain. The CDR3 spans 14 residues. Trimming left V 2 bases short and J 2 bases short, with 11 bases between. The germline V gene has CDR1 SGHRS and CDR2 YFSETQ. CDR3 residues: CASSLIQPTYEQYF. In DNA, the CDR3 is TGCGCCAGCAGCTTAATACAGCCGACCTACGAGCAGTACTTC. The complete variable domain, with remaining parts taken from reference TRBV5-1 and TRBJ2-7, reads KAGVTQTPRYLIKTRGQQVTLSCSPISGHRSVSWYQQTPGQGLQFLFEYFSETQRNKGNFPGRFSGRQFSNSRSEMNVSTLELGDSALYLCASSLIQPTYEQYFGPGTRLTVT.

The chain couples TRBV29-1 to TRBJ1-4, with 7 bases fitting TRBD1. This CDR3 is 15 amino acids long. V was pared by 4 bases and J by 4 bases, with 9 bases of the junction left unmatched. CDR1 is SQVTM and CDR2 is ANQGSEA in the germline V gene. This chain's CDR3 is CSVGEPGQSNEKLFF. The CDR3 DNA reads as TGCAGCGTTGGGGAGCCGGGACAGAGTAATGAAAAACTGTTTTTT. The whole variable domain, filled in from reference TRBV29-1 and TRBJ1-4, reads SAVISQKPSRDICQRGTSLTIQCQVDSQVTMMFWYRQQPGQSLTLIATANQGSEATYESGFVIDKFPISRPNLTFSTLTVSNMSPEDSSIYLCSVGEPGQSNEKLFFGSGTQLSVL.

V is TRBV5-6 and J is TRBJ2-5, with 15 bases fitting TRBD2. The trim removed 3 bases at V and 5 bases at J, leaving 5 bases unmatched. The V gene's germline CDR1 is SGHDT and CDR2 YYEEEE. This CDR3 spans 16 amino acids. The CDR3 spells CASSSGLAGGRETQYF. For the CDR3, the DNA is TGTGCCAGCAGCTCCGGACTAGCGGGGGGGCGGGAGACCCAGTACTTC. The full variable domain, in which reference TRBV5-6 and TRBJ2-5 provide the parts outside the CDR3, is DAGVTQSPTHLIKTRGQQVTLRCSPKSGHDTVSWYQQALGQGPQFIFQYYEEEERQRGNFPDRFSGHQFPNYSSELNVNALLLGDSALYLCASSSGLAGGRETQYFGPGTRLLVL.

The rearrangement links TRBV24-1 to TRBJ2-5, with D unclear. V lost 3 bases, J lost 4 bases, and 14 bases lay in between. CDR1 is KGHDR and CDR2 is SFDVKD in the germline V gene. The CDR3 covers 15 residues. CDR3 DNA sequence: TGTGCCACCAGTGATGACGCGGTGATCTCAGAGACCCAGTACTTC. It codes for CATSDDAVISETQYF.

The chain employs TRBV5-1 and TRBJ2-3; the match to TRBD1 covers 7 bases. CDR1 and CDR2 from the germline V gene are SGHRS and YFSETQ. V was pared by 2 bases and J by 2 bases, with 8 bases of the junction left unmatched. This CDR3 spans 16 amino acids. The CDR3 loop reads CASSFYNRGNTDTQYF. In DNA, the CDR3 is TGCGCCAGCAGCTTCTATAACAGGGGAAACACAGATACGCAGTATTTT.

The J gene is TRBJ1-2, the V gene TRBV5-1; the D is unclear. Trimming took 0 bases from V and 0 from J, leaving 9 bases between them. The CDR3 has 15 residues. Germline assignment: CDR1 SGHRS and CDR2 YFSETQ. The CDR3 coding sequence is TGCGCCAGCAGCTTGGCCGTAGCAGCTAACTATGGCTACACCTTC. It translates to CASSLAVAANYGYTF.

This chain links TRBV18 with TRBJ1-2, with 8 bases matching TRBD1. The ends lost 5 bases at V and 0 bases at J; junction bases unmatched: 2. The CDR3 has 14 residues. Per the germline V gene, CDR1 is KGHSH and CDR2 is LQKENI. CDR3 region: CASSAQGANYGYTF. The DNA of the CDR3 is TGTGCCAGCTCAGCACAGGGGGCTAACTATGGCTACACCTTC.

The rearrangement links TRBV2 to TRBJ2-7, with 7 bases matching TRBD1. The CDR3 has 14 residues. The J segment lost 0 bases and the V segment lost 5 bases, leaving 4 bases of the junction unmatched. The V gene's germline CDR1 is SNHLY and CDR2 FYNNEI. CDR3 DNA sequence: TGTGCCAGCAGTAGGACAGGCAGCTCCTACGAGCAGTACTTC. Amino acid sequence: CASSRTGSSYEQYF.

The chain is built from TRBV29-1 and TRBJ2-1; 7 positions match TRBD1. The germline V gene encodes CDR1 SQVTM and CDR2 ANQGSEA. V shed 6 bases and J 7 bases; nucleotides not matched to a gene: 12. The length of the CDR3 is 14 residues. The CDR3 DNA reads as TGCAGCGTGAGGGACAGCATCTGGGGGAATGAGCAGTTCTTC. Translated, it gives CSVRDSIWGNEQFF.

V usage is TRBV10-3 and J usage is TRBJ2-2, with 11 bases aligning to TRBD2. The V gene end was trimmed by 4 bases and the J gene end by 0 bases; junction bases not matched to a gene: 4. The CDR3 has 17 residues. Germline V gene lookup returns CDR1 ENHRY and CDR2 SYGVKD. The chain's CDR3 is CAISGLAGGSNTGELFF. CDR3 DNA: TGTGCCATCAGTGGGCTAGCGGGGGGATCGAACACCGGGGAGCTGTTTTTT.

This clone has only a few counts. The chain joins TRBV20-1 to TRBJ1-5, with D possibly matching TRBD1 (5 bases). Trimming pared 5 bases from V and 8 bases from J, leaving 16 bases between. There are 13 residues in the CDR3. Looked up from germline, CDR1 is DFQATT and CDR2 is SNEGSKA (reference sequence). The CDR3 protein is CSAGGHVLKPQHF. As DNA, the CDR3 is TGCAGTGCTGGTGGACACGTGCTCAAGCCCCAGCATTTT.

V gene TRBV19 combines with J gene TRBJ1-2; D is undetermined. The CDR3 spans 14 residues. Trimming cost V 3 bases and J 2 bases, with 10 bases left between them. Germline V lookup: CDR1 LNHDA, CDR2 SQIVND (reference sequence). CDR3 nucleotide sequence: TGTGCCAGTAGTATCGGCTCGACAAACTATGGCTACACCTTC. Amino acid sequence: CASSIGSTNYGYTF.

V and J are TRBV5-1 and TRBJ2-1; D unresolved. There are 14 residues in the CDR3. Germline V CDR1 and CDR2: SGHRS, YFSETQ. Trimming stripped 0 bases from V and 4 bases from J, with 8 bases between. CDR3 nucleotide sequence: TGCGCCAGCAGCTTGGGTCAGGCATACAATGAGCAGTTCTTC. It specifies CASSLGQAYNEQFF. The variable domain in full, with the rest retrieved from reference TRBV5-1 and TRBJ2-1, is KAGVTQTPRYLIKTRGQQVTLSCSPISGHRSVSWYQQTPGQGLQFLFEYFSETQRNKGNFPGRFSGRQFSNSRSEMNVSTLELGDSALYLCASSLGQAYNEQFFGPGTRLTVL.

This chain connects TRBV28 to TRBJ1-3, with D hard to call. The CDR3 has 14 residues. Germline CDR1 and CDR2: MDHEN and SYDVKM. The V end lost 6 bases, the J end lost 1 base, and 10 bases lay between the germline ends. The chain's CDR3 is CASRYRGSGNTIYF. The CDR3 bases are TGTGCCAGCAGATACCGGGGATCTGGAAACACCATATATTTT.

The chain is built from TRBV3-1 (or the pseudogene TRBV3-2) and TRBJ2-1, with no clear D. CDR1 LGHDT and CDR2 YNNKEL come from the germline V gene (reference sequence). Trimming removed 1 base at V and 2 bases at J, with 12 bases between. The CDR3 has 16 amino acids. The chain's CDR3 is CASSQVIANTYNEQFF. CDR3 bases: TGTGCCAGCAGCCAAGTAATTGCTAATACCTACAATGAGCAGTTCTTC.

The chain uses TRBV27 and TRBJ2-3; the match to TRBD2 covers 8 bases. The CDR3 totals 16 residues. The germline V gene has CDR1 MNHEY and CDR2 SMNVEV (reference sequence). V gave up 1 base and J gave up 0 bases; unmatched junction bases: 3. The CDR3 DNA is TGTGCCAGCAGTTTATACTCTAGCGGGAGCACAGATACGCAGTATTTT. Protein sequence: CASSLYSSGSTDTQYF.

The rearrangement joins TRBV28 to TRBJ1-1, with a weak D call TRBD1 (6 bases). The CDR3 covers 15 residues. V was trimmed by 2 bases and J by 1 base, leaving 11 bases between them. Looked up from germline, CDR1 is MDHEN and CDR2 is SYDVKM. CDR3 sequence reads: CASSLPRTANTEAFF. Here the CDR3 DNA reads TGTGCCAGCAGTTTACCCCGGACAGCGAACACTGAAGCTTTCTTT.

This chain links TRBV27 with TRBJ1-1, with 9 bases identical to TRBD1. The ends lost 2 bases at V and 0 bases at J; junction bases unmatched: 13. The CDR3 has 19 amino acids. CDR1 is MNHEY and CDR2 is SMNVEV in the germline V gene (reference sequence). In DNA, the CDR3 is TGTGCCAGCAGTTTACGAGTTGGGTCCGGGACAGGGTTGAACACTGAAGCTTTCTTT. Translated, it gives CASSLRVGSGTGLNTEAFF.

The J gene is TRBJ1-1, the V gene TRBV5-1; TRBD1 aligns across 7 bases. This CDR3 region has 16 residues. V lost 4 bases, J lost 1 base, and 10 bases stayed unmatched. Germline V gives CDR1 SGHRS, CDR2 YFSETQ. The CDR3 nucleotides read TGCGCCAGCAGCCCGCTGGTTGGGACAGCGAACACTGAAGCTTTCTTT. This gives the protein CASSPLVGTANTEAFF.

The V and J genes are TRBV5-4 and TRBJ1-1; weak D call: TRBD1 (5 bases). CDR3 length: 14 residues. V was pared by 4 bases and J by 1 base, with 11 bases between. CDR1 is SGHNT, CDR2 YYREEE, per germline (reference sequence). The CDR3 DNA follows: TGTGCCAGCAGCCCGGGACTGGGGAACACTGAAGCTTTCTTT. Protein: CASSPGLGNTEAFF.

This chain uses TRBV18 with TRBJ2-2, with a possible D match to TRBD1 (6 bases). Germline V gene data show CDR1 as KGHSH and CDR2 as LQKENI. The V gene lost 1 base and the J gene lost 6 bases, with 6 bases spanning the gap. The CDR3 extends over 13 amino acids. CDR3 region: CASSPQGAGELFF. The CDR3 DNA is TGTGCCAGCTCACCACAGGGGGCCGGGGAGCTGTTTTTT.

V and J are TRBV11-2 and TRBJ2-7, with D possibly being TRBD1 (5 bases). Germline V gene data show CDR1 as SGHAT and CDR2 as FQNNGV. The CDR3 runs 12 residues. Trimming removed 4 bases from V and 4 bases from J, with 8 bases in between. The CDR3 protein is CASSSQGYEQYF. The CDR3 DNA sequence: TGTGCCAGCAGCTCCCAGGGATACGAGCAGTACTTC.

Worth noting for this clone: At one boundary the junction diverges from the germline segment, which might be a read error. The chain joins TRBV12-3 or TRBV12-4 to TRBJ1-5; D is perhaps TRBD1 (6 bases). The CDR3 is 12 amino acids. Here the CDR3 DNA reads TGTGCCAGCAGCCAACAGGGTCAGACCCAGCATTTT. This gives the protein CASSQQGQTQHF.

This clone was observed a handful of times. V usage is TRBV28 and J usage is TRBJ2-3; 9 bases line up with TRBD2. CDR1 is MDHEN, CDR2 SYDVKM, per germline. The CDR3 has 14 amino acids. Trimming cost V 5 bases and J 4 bases; bases outside gene matches: 4. CDR3 coding DNA: TGTGCCAGCAGTCCTAGCGGGGAAGCAGATACGCAGTATTTT. Protein sequence: CASSPSGEADTQYF.

This chain joins TRBV25-1 and TRBJ2-3; 10 bases are a match to TRBD2. V lost 9 bases and J lost 4; bases outside the gene matches: 7. The germline CDR1 and CDR2 sequences are MGHDK and SYGVNS. CDR3 length: 14 amino acids. The CDR3 sequence: CASTSAGGPDTQYF. The CDR3 DNA reads as TGTGCCAGTACCTCAGCGGGGGGGCCAGATACGCAGTATTTT.